This T cell receptor (beta chain) was sequenced in a study of blood T cell repertoires in COVID-19 (dated by TCRdb to the early 2020s). Background on the whole study: The collaborator samples originated in the United States, Italy and Spain and spanned the acute and convalescent phases of COVID-19. The prospective study material was composed of cDNA or gDNA derived from T cells, B-cell-depleted T cells, or PBMCs. The dataset comprised deeply sampled blood TCRbeta repertoires from subjects exposed to, actively infected with, or recovered from COVID-19. The repertoires were released in a freely available public database intended as a resource for research on the immune response to SARS-CoV-2. The samples were drawn from the first 160 participants of the ongoing ImmuneRACE study and from about 1,200 subjects provided by 6 global collaborators. Sample metadata almost always included a de-identified subject ID, COVID-19 status, age in years and sex. HLA class I and class II types, where available, came from metadata supplied by the sample provider rather than from assay-based typing. The investigation overall reported the following: The amount of clinical and demographic metadata varied by source and participant and was provided uncurated.

A note on this clone: Its specific antigen is unknown. No base-level quality is on record; no much larger clone is a single base apart.

Reading from cysteine to phenylalanine, the CDR3 counts 16 amino acids. CDR3 DNA only is kept here, 48 bases in frame from base 1. Relative to germline, V is 2 bases shorter and J is 0 bases shorter, with 11 bases between their ends. CDR1 SGHTA and CDR2 FQGNSA are derived from the germline V gene. The immunoSEQ Assay, a bias-controlled multiplex PCR, was used to amplify TCRbeta CDR3 regions from genomic DNA. Per the authors' processing: Nucleated cell counts per sample were estimated from amplification of reference gene primers within the assay. To quantify the absolute abundance of each unique TCRbeta CDR3 rearrangement, sequence reads were collapsed and filtered. For each sample, productive Simpson clonality was calculated as the square root of Simpson's diversity index over productive rearrangements. In its TCRdb copy, this immuneACCESS table keeps in-frame sequences only and misses some clones. Where compared with another copy, unresolved V genes explain less than half of these, and the others have no known cause. V, J and clone size are those of that table, while D and trimming were read from the DNA. The sample contains 95,000 to 150,000 clones, 80% of them found a single time. Around 15% of the sample is held by the ten biggest clonotypes.

The collaborating institutions used their own protocols to collect whole blood in K2EDTA tubes. For TCRbeta analysis, collaborators shipped samples in one of three forms: frozen whole blood, isolated PBMCs, or DNA extracted from either of those sample types. The sample taken for sequencing was peripheral blood. This clonotype was obtained from a man aged 55 to 69 with active or convalescent COVID-19. The chain is encoded by TRBV7-2 joined to TRBJ1-3; too little of a D gene remains to name it. The CDR3 is CASSLSGLSSGNTIYF. The bases are TGTGCCAGCAGCTTAAGTGGACTGTCCTCTGGAAACACCATATATTTT.